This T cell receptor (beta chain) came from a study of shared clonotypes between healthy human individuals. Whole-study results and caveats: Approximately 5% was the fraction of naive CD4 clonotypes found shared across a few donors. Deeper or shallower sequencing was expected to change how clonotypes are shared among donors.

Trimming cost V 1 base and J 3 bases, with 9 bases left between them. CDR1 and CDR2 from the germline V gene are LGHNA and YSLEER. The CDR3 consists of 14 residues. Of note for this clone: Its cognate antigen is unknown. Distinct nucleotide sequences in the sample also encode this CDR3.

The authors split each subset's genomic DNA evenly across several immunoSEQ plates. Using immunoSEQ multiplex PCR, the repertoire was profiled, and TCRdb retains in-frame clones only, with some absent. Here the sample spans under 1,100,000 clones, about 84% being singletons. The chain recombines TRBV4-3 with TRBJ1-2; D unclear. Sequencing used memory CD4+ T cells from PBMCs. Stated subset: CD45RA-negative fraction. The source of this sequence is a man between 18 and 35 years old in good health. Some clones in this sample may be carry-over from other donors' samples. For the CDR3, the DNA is TGCGCCAGCAGCCAAGGGTGGCGTGACTATGGCTACACCTTC. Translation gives CASSQGWRDYGYTF.